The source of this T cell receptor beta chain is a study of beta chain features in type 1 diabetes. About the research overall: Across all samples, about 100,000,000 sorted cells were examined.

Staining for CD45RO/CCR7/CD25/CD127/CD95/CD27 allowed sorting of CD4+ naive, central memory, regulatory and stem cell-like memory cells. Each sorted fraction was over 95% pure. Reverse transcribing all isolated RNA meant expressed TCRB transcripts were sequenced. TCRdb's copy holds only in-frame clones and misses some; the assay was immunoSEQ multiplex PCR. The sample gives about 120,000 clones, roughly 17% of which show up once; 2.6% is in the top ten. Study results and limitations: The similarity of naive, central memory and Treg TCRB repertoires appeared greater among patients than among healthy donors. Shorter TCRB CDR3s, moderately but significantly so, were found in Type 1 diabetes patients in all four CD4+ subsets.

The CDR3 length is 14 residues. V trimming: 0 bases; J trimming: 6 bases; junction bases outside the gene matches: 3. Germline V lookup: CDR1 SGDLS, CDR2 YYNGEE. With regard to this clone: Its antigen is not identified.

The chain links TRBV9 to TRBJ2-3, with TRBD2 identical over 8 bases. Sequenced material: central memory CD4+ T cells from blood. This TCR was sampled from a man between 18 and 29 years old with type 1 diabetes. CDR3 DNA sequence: TGTGCCAGCAGCGTAGCGGGAGGGCGTGATACGCAGTATTTT. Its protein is CASSVAGGRDTQYF.